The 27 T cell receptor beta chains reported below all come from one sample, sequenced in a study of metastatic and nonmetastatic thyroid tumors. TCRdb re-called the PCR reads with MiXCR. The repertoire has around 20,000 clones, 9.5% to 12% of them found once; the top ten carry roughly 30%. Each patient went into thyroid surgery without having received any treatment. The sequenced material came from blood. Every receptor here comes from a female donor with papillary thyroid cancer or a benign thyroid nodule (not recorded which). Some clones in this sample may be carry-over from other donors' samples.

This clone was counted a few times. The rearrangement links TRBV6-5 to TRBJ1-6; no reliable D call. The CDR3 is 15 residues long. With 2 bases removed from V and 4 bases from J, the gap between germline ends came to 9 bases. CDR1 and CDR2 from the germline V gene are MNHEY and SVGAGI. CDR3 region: CASSYGRSYNSPLHF. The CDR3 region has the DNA TGTGCCAGCAGTTACGGCAGGAGTTATAATTCACCCCTCCACTTT.

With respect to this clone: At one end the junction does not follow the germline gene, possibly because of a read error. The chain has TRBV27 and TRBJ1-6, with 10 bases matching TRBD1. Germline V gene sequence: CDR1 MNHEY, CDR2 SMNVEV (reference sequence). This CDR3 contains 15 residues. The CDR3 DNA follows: TGTGCCAGCAGTTCGCTGACAGGGGGCAATAAACCCCCCCACTTT. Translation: CASSSLTGGNKPPHF.

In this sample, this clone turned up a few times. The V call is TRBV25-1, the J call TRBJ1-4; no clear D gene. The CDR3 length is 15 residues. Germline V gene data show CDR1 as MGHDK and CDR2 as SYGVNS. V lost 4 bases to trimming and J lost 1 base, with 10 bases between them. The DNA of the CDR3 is TGTGCCAGCAGTGGTAGCGAGAGAACTAATGAAAAACTGTTTTTT. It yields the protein CASSGSERTNEKLFF.

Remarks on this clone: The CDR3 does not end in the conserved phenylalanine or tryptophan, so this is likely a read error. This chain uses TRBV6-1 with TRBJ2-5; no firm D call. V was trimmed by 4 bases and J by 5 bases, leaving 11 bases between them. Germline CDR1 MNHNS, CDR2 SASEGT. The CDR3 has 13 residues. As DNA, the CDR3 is TGTGCCAGCAGTGCCGTGCTAATGGAGACCCAGTACTCC. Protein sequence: CASSAVLMETQYS.

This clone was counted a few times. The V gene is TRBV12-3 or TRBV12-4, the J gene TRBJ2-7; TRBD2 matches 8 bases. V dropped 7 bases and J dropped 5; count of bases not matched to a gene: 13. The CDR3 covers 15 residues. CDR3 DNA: TGTGCCAGCATCCCCGGGGTTAGCGGGATCCACGAGCAGTACTTC. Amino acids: CASIPGVSGIHEQYF.

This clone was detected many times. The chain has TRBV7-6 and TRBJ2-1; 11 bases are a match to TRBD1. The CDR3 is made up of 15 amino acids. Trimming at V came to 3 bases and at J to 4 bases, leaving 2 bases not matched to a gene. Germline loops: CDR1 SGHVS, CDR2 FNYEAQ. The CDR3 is CASSFGTGGYNEQFF. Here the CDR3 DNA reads TGTGCCAGCAGCTTCGGGACAGGGGGATACAATGAGCAGTTCTTC.

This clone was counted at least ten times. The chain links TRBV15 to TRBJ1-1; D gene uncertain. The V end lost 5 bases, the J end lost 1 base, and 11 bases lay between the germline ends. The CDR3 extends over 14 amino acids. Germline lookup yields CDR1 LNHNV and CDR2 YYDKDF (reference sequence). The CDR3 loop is CATSPGRRNTEAFF. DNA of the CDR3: TGTGCCACCAGCCCGGGTAGGCGGAACACTGAAGCTTTCTTT.

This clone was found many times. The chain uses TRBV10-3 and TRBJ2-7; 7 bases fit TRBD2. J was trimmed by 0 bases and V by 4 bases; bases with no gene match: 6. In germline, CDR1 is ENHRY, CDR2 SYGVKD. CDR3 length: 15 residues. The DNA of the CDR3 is TGTGCCATCAGTGGATCGCTAGCGGACTCCTACGAGCAGTACTTC. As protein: CAISGSLADSYEQYF.

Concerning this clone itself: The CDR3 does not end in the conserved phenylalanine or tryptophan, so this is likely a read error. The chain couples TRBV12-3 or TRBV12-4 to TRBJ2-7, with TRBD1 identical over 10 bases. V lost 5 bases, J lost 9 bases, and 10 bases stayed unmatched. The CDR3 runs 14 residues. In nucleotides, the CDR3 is TGTGCCAGCAGTCCCGTGACAGGGGGCGCCTTGCAGTACCTC. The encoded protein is CASSPVTGGALQYL.

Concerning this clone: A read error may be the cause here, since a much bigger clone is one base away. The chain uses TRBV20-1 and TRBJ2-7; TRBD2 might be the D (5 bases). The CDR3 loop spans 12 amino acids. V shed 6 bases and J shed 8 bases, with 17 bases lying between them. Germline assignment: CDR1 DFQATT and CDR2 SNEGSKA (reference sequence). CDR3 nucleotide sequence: TGCAGTGCCGAATTTAGCGTGAGTCAGCAGTACTTC. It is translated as CSAEFSVSQQYF.

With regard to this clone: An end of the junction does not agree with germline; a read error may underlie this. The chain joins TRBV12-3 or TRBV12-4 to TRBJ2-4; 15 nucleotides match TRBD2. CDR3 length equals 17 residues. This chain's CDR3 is CAISNGLAGGSSSIQCF. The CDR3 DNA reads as TGTGCCATCAGCAATGGACTAGCGGGAGGGAGTTCAAGCATTCAGTGCTTC.

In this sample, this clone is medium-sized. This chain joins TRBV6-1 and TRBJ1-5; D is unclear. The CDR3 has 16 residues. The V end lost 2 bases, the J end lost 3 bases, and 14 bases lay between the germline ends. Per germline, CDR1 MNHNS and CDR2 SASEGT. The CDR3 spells CASSELYGATNQPQHF. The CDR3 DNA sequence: TGTGCCAGCAGTGAATTGTATGGAGCTACCAATCAGCCCCAGCATTTT.

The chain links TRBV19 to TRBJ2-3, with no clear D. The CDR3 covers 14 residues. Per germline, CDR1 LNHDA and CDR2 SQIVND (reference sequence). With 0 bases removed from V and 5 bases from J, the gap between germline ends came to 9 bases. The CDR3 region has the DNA TGTGCCAGTAGTATAGATCCTAGGAGAGATACGCAGTATTTT. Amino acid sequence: CASSIDPRRDTQYF.

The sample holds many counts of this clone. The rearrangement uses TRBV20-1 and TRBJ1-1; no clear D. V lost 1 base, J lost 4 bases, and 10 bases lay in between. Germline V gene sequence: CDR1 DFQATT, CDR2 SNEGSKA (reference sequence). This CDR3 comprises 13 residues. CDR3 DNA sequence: TGCAGTGCTAGAGTCAGGTTCGGCACTGAAGCTTTCTTT. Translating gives CSARVRFGTEAFF.

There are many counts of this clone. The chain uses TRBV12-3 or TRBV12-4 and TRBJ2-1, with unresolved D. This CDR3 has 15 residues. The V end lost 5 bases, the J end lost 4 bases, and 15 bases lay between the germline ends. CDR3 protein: CASSAPMGFYNEQFF. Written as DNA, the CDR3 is TGTGCCAGCAGTGCCCCCATGGGATTTTACAATGAGCAGTTCTTC.

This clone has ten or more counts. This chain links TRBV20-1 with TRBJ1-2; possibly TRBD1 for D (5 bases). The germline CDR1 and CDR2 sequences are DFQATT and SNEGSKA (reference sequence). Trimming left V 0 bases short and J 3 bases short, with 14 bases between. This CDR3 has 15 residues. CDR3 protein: CSARDRERSDYGYTF. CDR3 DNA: TGCAGTGCTAGAGACAGGGAACGGTCTGACTATGGCTACACCTTC.

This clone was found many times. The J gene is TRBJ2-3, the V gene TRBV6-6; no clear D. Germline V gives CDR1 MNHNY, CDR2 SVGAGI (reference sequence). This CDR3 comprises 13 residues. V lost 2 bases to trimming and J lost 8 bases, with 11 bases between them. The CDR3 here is CASSYTPFGTQYF. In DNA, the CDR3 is TGTGCCAGCAGTTACACACCCTTTGGTACGCAGTATTTT.

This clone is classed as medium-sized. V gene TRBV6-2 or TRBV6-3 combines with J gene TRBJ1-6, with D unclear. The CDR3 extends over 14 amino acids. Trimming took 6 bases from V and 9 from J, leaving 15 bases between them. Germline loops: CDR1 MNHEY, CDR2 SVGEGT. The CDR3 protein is CASRPASWGSPLHF. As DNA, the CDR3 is TGTGCCAGCAGACCAGCTTCTTGGGGTTCACCCCTCCACTTT.

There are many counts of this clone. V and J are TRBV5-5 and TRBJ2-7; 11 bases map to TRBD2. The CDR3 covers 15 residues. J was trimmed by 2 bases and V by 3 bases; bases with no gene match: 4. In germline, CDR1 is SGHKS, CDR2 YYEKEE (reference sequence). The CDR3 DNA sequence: TGTGCCAGCAGCTCTAATAGCGGGAGGGCCTACGAGCAGTACTTC. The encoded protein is CASSSNSGRAYEQYF.

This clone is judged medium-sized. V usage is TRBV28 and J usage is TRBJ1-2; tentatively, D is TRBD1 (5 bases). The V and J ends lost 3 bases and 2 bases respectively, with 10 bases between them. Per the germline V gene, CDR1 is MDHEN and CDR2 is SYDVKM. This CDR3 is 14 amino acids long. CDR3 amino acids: CASSLGGKNYGYTF. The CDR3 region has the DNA TGTGCCAGCAGTTTGGGGGGGAAGAACTATGGCTACACCTTC.

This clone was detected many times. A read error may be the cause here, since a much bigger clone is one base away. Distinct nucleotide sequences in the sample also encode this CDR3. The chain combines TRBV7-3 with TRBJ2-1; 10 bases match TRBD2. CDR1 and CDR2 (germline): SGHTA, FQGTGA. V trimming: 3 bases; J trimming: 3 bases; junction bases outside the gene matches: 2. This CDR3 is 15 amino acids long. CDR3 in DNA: TGTGCCAGCAGCTTGCTAGCGGGAGTCTACAATGAGCAGTTCTTC. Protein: CASSLLAGVYNEQFF.

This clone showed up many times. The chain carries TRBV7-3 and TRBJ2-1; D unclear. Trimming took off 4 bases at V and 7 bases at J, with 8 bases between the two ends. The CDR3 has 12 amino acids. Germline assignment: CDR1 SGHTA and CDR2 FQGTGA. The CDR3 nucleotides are TGTGCCAGCAGCTATGCTTCAAATGAGCAGTTCTTC. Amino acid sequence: CASSYASNEQFF.

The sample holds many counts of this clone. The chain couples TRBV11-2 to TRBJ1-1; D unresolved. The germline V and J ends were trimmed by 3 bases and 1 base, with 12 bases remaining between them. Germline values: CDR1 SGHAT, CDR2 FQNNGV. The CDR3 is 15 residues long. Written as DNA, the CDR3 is TGTGCCAGCAGCTTTTCCCCGGCGGGGAACACTGAAGCTTTCTTT. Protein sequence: CASSFSPAGNTEAFF.

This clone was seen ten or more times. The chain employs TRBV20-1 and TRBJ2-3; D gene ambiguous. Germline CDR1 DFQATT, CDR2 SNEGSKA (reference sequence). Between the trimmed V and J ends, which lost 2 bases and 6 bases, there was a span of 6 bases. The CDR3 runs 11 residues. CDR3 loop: CSARPWDTQYF. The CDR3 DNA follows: TGCAGTGCTAGACCCTGGGATACGCAGTATTTT.

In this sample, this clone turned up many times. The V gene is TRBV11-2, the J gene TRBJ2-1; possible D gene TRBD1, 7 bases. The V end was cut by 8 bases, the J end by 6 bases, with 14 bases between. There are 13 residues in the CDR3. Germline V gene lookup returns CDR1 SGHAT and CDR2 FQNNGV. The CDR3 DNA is TGTGCCAGCCGGGGGACAGAGGGCAATGAGCAGTTCTTC. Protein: CASRGTEGNEQFF.

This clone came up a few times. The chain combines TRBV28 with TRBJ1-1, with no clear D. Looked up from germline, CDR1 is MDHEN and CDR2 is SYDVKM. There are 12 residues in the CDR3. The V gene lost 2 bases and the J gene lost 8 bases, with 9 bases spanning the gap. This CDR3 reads CASSLNVGEAFF. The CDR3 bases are TGTGCCAGCAGTTTAAATGTAGGAGAAGCTTTCTTT.

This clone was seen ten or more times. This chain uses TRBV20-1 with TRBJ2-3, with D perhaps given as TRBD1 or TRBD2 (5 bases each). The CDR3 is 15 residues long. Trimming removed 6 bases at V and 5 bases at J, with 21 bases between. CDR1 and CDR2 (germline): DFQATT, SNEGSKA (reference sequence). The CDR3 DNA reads TGCAGTGCCCACGGCGATGGGACGCAGGGAGATACGCAGTATTTT. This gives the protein CSAHGDGTQGDTQYF.